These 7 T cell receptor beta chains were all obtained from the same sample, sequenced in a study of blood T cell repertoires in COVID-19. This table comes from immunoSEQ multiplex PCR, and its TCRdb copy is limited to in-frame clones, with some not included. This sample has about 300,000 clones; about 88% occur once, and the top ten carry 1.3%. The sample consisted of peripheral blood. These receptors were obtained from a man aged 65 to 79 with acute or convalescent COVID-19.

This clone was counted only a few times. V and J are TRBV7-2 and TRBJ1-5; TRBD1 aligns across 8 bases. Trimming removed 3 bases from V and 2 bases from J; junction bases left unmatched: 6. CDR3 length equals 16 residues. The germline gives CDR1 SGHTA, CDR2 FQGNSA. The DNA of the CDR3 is TGTGCCAGCAGCTTTCAGGGGGCAAACGGCAATCAGCCCCAGCATTTT. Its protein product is CASSFQGANGNQPQHF.

The CDR3 protein is CASSYSGPGTGELFF. In nucleotides, the CDR3 is TGTGCCAGCAGTTACTCGGGTCCGGGCACCGGGGAGCTGTTTTTT. This chain uses TRBV6-5 with TRBJ2-2, with unresolved D. The germline CDR1 and CDR2 sequences are MNHEY and SVGAGI. Trimming cost V 0 bases and J 4 bases, with 9 bases left between them. This CDR3 is 15 amino acids long.

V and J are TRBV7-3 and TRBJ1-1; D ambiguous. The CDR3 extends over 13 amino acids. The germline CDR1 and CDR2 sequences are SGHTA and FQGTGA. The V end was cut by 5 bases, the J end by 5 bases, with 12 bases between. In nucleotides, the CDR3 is TGTGCCAGCAGCAGCCAGGTTGAAACTGAAGCTTTCTTT. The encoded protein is CASSSQVETEAFF.

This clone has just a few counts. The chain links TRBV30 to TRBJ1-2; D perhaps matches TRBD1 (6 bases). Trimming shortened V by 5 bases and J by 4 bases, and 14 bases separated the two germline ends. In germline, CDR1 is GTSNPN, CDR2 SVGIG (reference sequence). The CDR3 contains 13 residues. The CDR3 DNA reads TGTGCCTGGGGCAGGGGCCTTTCCTATGGCTACACCTTC. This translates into CAWGRGLSYGYTF.

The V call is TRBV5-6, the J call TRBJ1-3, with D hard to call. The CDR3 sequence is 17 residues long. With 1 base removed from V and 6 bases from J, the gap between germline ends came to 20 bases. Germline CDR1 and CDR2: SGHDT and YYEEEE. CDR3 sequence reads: CASSLFRRGLEENTIYF. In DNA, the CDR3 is TGTGCCAGCAGCTTGTTCCGCCGGGGTTTAGAGGAAAACACCATATATTTT.

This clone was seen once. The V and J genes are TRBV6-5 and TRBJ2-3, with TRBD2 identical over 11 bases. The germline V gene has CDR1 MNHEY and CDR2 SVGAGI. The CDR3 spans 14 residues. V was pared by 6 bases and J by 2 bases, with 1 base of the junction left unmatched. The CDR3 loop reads CASRTSGVTDTQYF. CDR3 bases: TGTGCCAGCAGGACTAGCGGGGTCACAGATACGCAGTATTTT.

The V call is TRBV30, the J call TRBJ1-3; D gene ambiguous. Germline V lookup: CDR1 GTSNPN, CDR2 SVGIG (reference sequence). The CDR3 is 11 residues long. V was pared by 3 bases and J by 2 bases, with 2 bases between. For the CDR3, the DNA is TGTGCCTGGAGCGCTGGAAACACCATATATTTT. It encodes CAWSAGNTIYF.